A single sample gave rise to the 17 T cell receptor beta chains below, sequenced in a study of beta chain features in type 1 diabetes (dated by TCRdb to the late 2010s). Library prep was done by the immunoSEQ multiplex PCR assay. The entire amount of isolated RNA was reverse transcribed using the High Capacity cDNA Reverse Transcription Kit, so the sequenced TCRB transcripts were expressed ones. TCRdb provides this immuneACCESS table in a form limited to in-frame rearrangements. Some clones are lacking; in checked studies, under half of them reflect an unresolved V gene, and why the rest are absent is not known. The sample table shows roughly 500,000 clones, and about 32% are seen once. 0.05% to 0.065% of the sample goes to the ten largest clones. Specimen: naive CD4+ T cells from blood. The cell subset or site label for this specimen denotes: true naive CD4+ T cells. Receptors originate from a man aged 18-30 years in good health.

This clone has just a few counts. This chain links TRBV29-1 with TRBJ2-7; no clear D. Trimming cost V 6 bases and J 4 bases, with 10 bases left between them. Germline CDR1 SQVTM, CDR2 ANQGSEA. The CDR3 spans 11 residues. The CDR3 bases are TGCAGCGTCGGAGACGCGTACGAGCAGTACTTC. It is translated as CSVGDAYEQYF.

This clone was counted a few times. The rearrangement uses TRBV11-2 and TRBJ2-7, with TRBD2 matching over 11 bases. The V segment lost 3 bases and the J segment 4 bases; nucleotides outside the gene matches: 8. The germline gives CDR1 SGHAT, CDR2 FQNNGV. The length of the CDR3 is 16 residues. The CDR3 sequence is CASSFGLAGNGYEQYF. CDR3 bases: TGTGCCAGCAGCTTCGGACTAGCGGGCAACGGGTACGAGCAGTACTTC.

The rearrangement links TRBV25-1 to TRBJ2-7, with 10 bases lining up with TRBD1. Losses at the gene ends were 7 bases for V and 5 bases for J; bases not matched to a gene: 5. CDR3 size: 13 residues. Per the germline V gene, CDR1 is MGHDK and CDR2 is SYGVNS. This CDR3 reads CASTGTGVHEQYF. CDR3 DNA: TGTGCCAGCACCGGGACAGGGGTTCACGAGCAGTACTTC.

The chain uses TRBV7-8 and TRBJ1-2; D is unresolved. CDR3 size: 14 residues. V was shortened by 1 base and J by 2 bases, with 8 bases between the two germline ends. Germline V lookup: CDR1 SGHVS, CDR2 FQNEAQ. DNA of the CDR3: TGTGCCAGCAGCTTAGTTGGAGGGAACTATGGCTACACCTTC. Protein: CASSLVGGNYGYTF.

On this clone: Other DNA sequences in the same sample also yield this CDR3. J is TRBJ1-2 and V is TRBV30; the D is unclear. The V end was cut by 0 bases, the J end by 7 bases, with 9 bases between. The CDR3 consists of 12 residues. The germline V gene encodes CDR1 GTSNPN and CDR2 SVGIG (reference sequence). The CDR3 DNA reads as TGTGCCTGGAGTGTACGTGGGAGTGGCTACACCTTC. The encoded protein is CAWSVRGSGYTF. Full variable domain (outside the CDR3, taken from reference TRBV30 and TRBJ1-2): SQTIHQWPATLVQPVGSPLSLECTVEGTSNPNLYWYRQAAGRGLQLLFYSVGIGQISSEVPQNLSASRPQDRQFILSSKKLLLSDSGFYLCAWSVRGSGYTFGSGTRLTVV.

The CDR3 DNA sequence: TGTGCCAGCAGCCAAGCGGAATCGCGGGCAGTCAATGAGCAGTTCTTC. Protein product: CASSQAESRAVNEQFF. The chain links TRBV14 to TRBJ2-1, with D maybe TRBD2 (5 bases). The V gene's germline CDR1 is SGHDN and CDR2 FVKESK. CDR3 length: 16 amino acids. V was pared by 1 base and J by 6 bases, with 16 bases between.

J is TRBJ2-1 and V is TRBV6-5, with 10 nucleotides matching TRBD1. The CDR3 contains 15 residues. Germline V gene sequence: CDR1 MNHEY, CDR2 SVGAGI. The trim removed 6 bases at V and 2 bases at J, leaving 4 bases unmatched. CDR3 amino acids: CASSRDRGPYNEQFF. Written as DNA, the CDR3 is TGTGCCAGCAGCCGGGACAGGGGCCCCTACAATGAGCAGTTCTTC.

The table lists this clone with a few counts. The V call is TRBV4-1, the J call TRBJ2-7; D not resolved. This CDR3 is 14 amino acids long. The V end was cut by 1 base, the J end by 7 bases, with 14 bases between. CDR1 and CDR2 (germline): MGHRA, YSYEKL. CDR3 sequence reads: CASSQVEADGEQYF. The CDR3 nucleotides read TGCGCCAGCAGCCAAGTAGAAGCCGATGGGGAGCAGTACTTC.

The chain has TRBV6-1 and TRBJ2-5; no firm D call. Germline V CDR1 and CDR2: MNHNS, SASEGT. Trimming removed 4 bases from V and 3 bases from J, with 9 bases in between. There are 13 residues in the CDR3. As DNA, the CDR3 is TGTGCCAGCAGTGCGGGCCACGAAGAGACCCAGTACTTC. Amino acids: CASSAGHEETQYF.

This clone showed up just a few times. A read error may produce the germline difference seen at one junction end. V and J are TRBV2 and TRBJ2-1; possible D gene TRBD2, 5 bases. CDR3 length equals 13 residues. The germline CDR1 and CDR2 sequences are SNHLY and FYNNEI. CDR3 DNA sequence: TGTGCCAGCCGTGACTACTCCTACAATGAGCAGTTCTTC. It yields the protein CASRDYSYNEQFF. Variable domain in full (rest from reference TRBV2 and TRBJ2-1): EPEVTQTPSHQVTQMGQEVILRCVPISNHLYFYWYRQILGQKVEFLVSFYNNEISEKSEIFDDQFSVERPDGSNFTLKIRSTKLEDSAMYFCASRDYSYNEQFFGPGTRLTVL.

Only a few counts were recorded for this clone. The genes are TRBV14 and TRBJ2-3; 8 nucleotides match TRBD1. Germline CDR1 is SGHDN and CDR2 is FVKESK. The CDR3 length is 15 residues. The V segment lost 2 bases and the J segment 3 bases; nucleotides outside the gene matches: 4. This CDR3 is CASSQNRGSTDTQYF. In DNA, the CDR3 is TGTGCCAGCAGCCAAAACAGGGGGAGTACAGATACGCAGTATTTT. Variable domain in full (rest from reference TRBV14 and TRBJ2-3): EAGVTQFPSHSVIEKGQTVTLRCDPISGHDNLYWYRRVMGKEIKFLLHFVKESKQDESGMPNNRFLAERTGGTYSTLKVQPAELEDSGVYFCASSQNRGSTDTQYFGPGTRLTVL.

This clone has just a few counts. CDR3 residues: CASSVALAGNEQFF. In DNA, the CDR3 is TGTGCCAGCAGCGTAGCTCTGGCGGGGAATGAGCAGTTCTTC. This sequence joins TRBV9 and TRBJ2-1; weak D call: TRBD2 (6 bases). The CDR3 spans 14 residues. V was trimmed by 0 bases and J by 7 bases, leaving 11 bases between them. Germline V gene data show CDR1 as SGDLS and CDR2 as YYNGEE.

The sample holds a few counts of this clone. The chain has TRBV29-1 and TRBJ1-1; the match to TRBD1 covers 7 bases. With 6 bases clipped from V and 4 bases from J, the junction kept 5 bases outside the gene matches. This CDR3 region has 12 residues. From germline, CDR1 is SQVTM and CDR2 ANQGSEA. DNA of the CDR3: TGCAGCGTCGAACAGGGGATCACTGAAGCTTTCTTT. As protein: CSVEQGITEAFF.

V and J are TRBV6-1 and TRBJ2-1; TRBD2 agrees at 7 bases. There are 13 residues in the CDR3. With V trimmed by 6 bases and J by 1 base, 0 bases remained unmatched. CDR1 MNHNS and CDR2 SASEGT come from the germline V gene. For the CDR3, the DNA is TGTGCCAGCAGACTAGCGTCCTACAATGAGCAGTTCTTC. Its protein is CASRLASYNEQFF.

As DNA, the CDR3 is TGTGCCTGGAGTAGGTTCCATGGGAGCGGAAACACCATATATTTT. This encodes CAWSRFHGSGNTIYF. V is TRBV30 and J is TRBJ1-3; D remains ambiguous. V was cut by 2 bases and J by 4 bases, with 15 bases left in between. CDR1 is GTSNPN, CDR2 SVGIG, per germline (reference sequence). This CDR3 region has 15 residues.

The V and J genes are TRBV25-1 and TRBJ2-7; weak D call: TRBD2 (5 bases). The CDR3 sequence is 14 residues long. The V end was cut by 3 bases, the J end by 4 bases, with 13 bases between. The germline gives CDR1 MGHDK, CDR2 SYGVNS. The CDR3 nucleotides are TGTGCCAGCAGTGACACTAGAAATGGTTACGAGCAGTACTTC. As protein: CASSDTRNGYEQYF.

The DNA for the CDR3 is TGTGCCAGCAGCCAAGCGGGAATAAACACCGGGGAGCTGTTTTTT. Translation: CASSQAGINTGELFF. V and J are TRBV7-9 and TRBJ2-2, with 7 nucleotides matching TRBD2. The CDR3 is made up of 15 amino acids. The trim removed 5 bases at V and 2 bases at J, leaving 5 bases unmatched. From germline, CDR1 is SEHNR and CDR2 FQNEAQ (reference sequence).